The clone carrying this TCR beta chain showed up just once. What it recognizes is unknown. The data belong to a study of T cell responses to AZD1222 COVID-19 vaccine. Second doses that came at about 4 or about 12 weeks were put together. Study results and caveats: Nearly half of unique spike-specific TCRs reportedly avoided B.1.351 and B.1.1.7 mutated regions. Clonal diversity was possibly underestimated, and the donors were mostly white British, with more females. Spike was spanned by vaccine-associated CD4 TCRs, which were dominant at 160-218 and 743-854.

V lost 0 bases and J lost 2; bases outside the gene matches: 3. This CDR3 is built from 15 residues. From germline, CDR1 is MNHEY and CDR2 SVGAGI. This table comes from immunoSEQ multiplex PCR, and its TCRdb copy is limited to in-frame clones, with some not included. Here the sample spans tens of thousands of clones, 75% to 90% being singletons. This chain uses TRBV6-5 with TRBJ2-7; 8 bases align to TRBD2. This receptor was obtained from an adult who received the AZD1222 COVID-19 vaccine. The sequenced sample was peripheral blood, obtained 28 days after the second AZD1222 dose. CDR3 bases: TGTGCCAGCAGTTACTCCGGACTAGCCGCCTACGAGCAGTACTTC. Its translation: CASSYSGLAAYEQYF.